The present T cell receptor beta chain was sequenced within a study of cytomegalovirus exposure and HLA in healthy donors (TCRdb year 2017). Regarding the complete study: The approximately 710 repertoires of the first cohort and the approximately 130 validation repertoires were produced on the same platform, according to a later analysis. The study aimed to test whether signatures of past pathogen exposure could be identified by cataloging public T cell receptors. A separate validation cohort of 100 to 150 different subjects was used in addition to the roughly 700-subject first cohort. High-throughput TCR immunosequencing, statistical association of individual TCRs with disease status, and machine learning were combined to predict cytomegalovirus infection status. On the study overall, not on this receptor specifically: Of the cluster scores, 85% to 95% were above 0 in a later analysis, which found that TCRs clustered in the first cohort also tended to co-occur in the 95 to 150 validation repertoires. A later analysis lacked HLA typing for the validation cohort, so it scored co-occurrence in that cohort across all 110 or so repertoires. Across donors, most TCR sequences were observed very rarely, whereas some public TCRs were present in many individuals. The authors suggested that the approach could potentially be extended to other disease states and immunological phenotypes. A total of about 180 TCR beta chains were listed by the study as associated with cytomegalovirus. The classifier was reported to diagnose cytomegalovirus status with high specificity and sensitivity in both the original and validation cohorts. In vitro tests confirmed that a few of the cytomegalovirus-associated TCR beta chains recognize cytomegalovirus antigens.

The donors were included in the validation cohort of 120 subjects, a group kept apart from the approximately 700-subject first cohort. Libraries were constructed by the immunoSEQ multiplex PCR assay. The study's processing was this. To diagnose cytomegalovirus status from the catalog of TCR beta chain sequences, a statistical classification framework was built. The table was pulled from immuneACCESS by TCRdb, which kept in-frame rearrangements only. Such tables lose some clones; where checked, under half of the loss comes from unresolved V genes, and the rest has no known cause. That table supplies the V and J calls and clone size; D and trimming were determined from the DNA. The sample table lists roughly 250,000 clones, around 87% of them with a count of one. The top ten constitute around 1.2% of the sample. As concerns this clone: Its antigen is currently not known. Nothing much larger sits one base from this clone, and base qualities are not available.

V sheds 5 bases and J sheds 0 bases, leaving 8 bases between their ends. The CDR3 contains 12 residues, cysteine and phenylalanine counted. CDR3 DNA is the only sequence kept; it has 36 bases, read in frame from the first base. From the germline V gene (reference sequence), CDR1 is GTSNPN and CDR2 is SVGIG. The V and J genes are TRBV30 and TRBJ2-7; no confident D gene assignment can be made. This sequence originates from a woman aged 25-40 years in good health and CMV-seropositive. Material: PBMCs. The DNA sequence is as follows: TGTGCCTGGGACCGGAGCTCCTACGAGCAGTACTTC. Its translation is CAWDRSSYEQYF.